A single TCR beta chain is shown here with its context. Its specific antigen is unknown. The input lacks base qualities; no much larger clone sits a single base away. This specimen belongs to a study of immune heterogeneity within non-small cell lung tumors (dated by TCRdb to between 2017 and 2018). Describing the broader study: By histology, a handful of squamous cell carcinomas, around 10 non-squamous carcinomas and 1 tumor not otherwise specified were included. To examine intratumoral immune heterogeneity, the study used whole-exome sequencing, RNA-seq and TCR beta repertoire sequencing on multiple spatially distinct regions of each NSCLC tumor. TCR repertoire analysis included 55 to 65 tumor loci from 15 patients, whereas transcriptome data included only 40 or so loci from around twelve patients. Neoantigen binding to each patient's HLA alleles was predicted with netMHCpan-3.0 for mutant peptides of 8 to 11 amino acids.

The germline V gene provides CDR1 MNHEY and CDR2 SVGAGI. Measured from the cysteine to the phenylalanine, the CDR3 is 17 residues long. Only the CDR3 portion is preserved as DNA: 51 bases, with reading frame beginning at the first base. A distance of 14 bases separates the germline ends of V and J, which lose 2 bases and 0 bases respectively. The TCR template was genomic DNA extracted from bulk tumor tissue, and approximately 600 ng of gDNA was amplified for each sample. During surgery, multiple biopsies were taken from each primary tumor, with sampling sites spaced as far apart as possible within the tumor mass. The study cohort was described as untreated and was composed of newly diagnosed NSCLC cases undergoing curative surgery. The donor group was made up of roughly 15 newly diagnosed non-small cell lung cancer patients undergoing surgery with curative intent. A couple of independent pathologists examined the resected tumor masses. Sequencing was performed only on DNA and RNA samples of high quality.

The TCR beta CDR3 region was amplified with a multiplex PCR system whose first round ran for approximately 10 cycles using 32 V-gene forward primers and 13 J-gene reverse primers. A QIAGEN Multiplex PCR Kit was used for first-round PCR, and the primer sequences were filed in Chinese patent CN105087789A. A second PCR round added Illumina universal primers using the Phusion High-Fidelity PCR Kit. TCR libraries were paired-end sequenced at 151 bp read length on the Illumina HiSeq X Ten platform. Under the source paper's analysis protocol: Reads lacking multiplex PCR primers were removed with Cutadapt, read pairs were merged with PEAR, and CDR3 regions were called with MiXCR default settings. Repertoire diversity used Shannon entropy, and clonality was computed as one minus Shannon entropy divided by ln of productive unique sequence count. Clonotypes present at frequencies of at least 0.5% were defined as dominant or high-frequency T-cell clones. The public sequencing data were trimmed at Q25 with fastp and processed into clonotypes with MiXCR by TCRdb, which kept only in-frame beta chains. When rows share a CDR3 protein, they turn into one entry using the most common DNA and genes. The V and J calls and clone size are TCRdb's, not the authors'. Recorded for this sample are 20,000 to 25,000 distinct CDR3 sequences; about 26% of them occurred a single time. Jointly, the top ten make up 3% to 4% of the sample.

Findings and caveats that apply to the study as a whole: For the most part, high-frequency TCR beta clonotypes differed from one individual patient to another. Within a patient, identical dominant CDR3B clonotypes were found to recur across loci, yet unique high-frequency clones were also harbored in different tumor locations. A statistically significant but moderate positive correlation (R about 0.34) was observed between local T-cell repertoire clonality and local tumor mutational burden.

The rearrangement joined TRBV6-5 to TRBJ1-5, with the D gene uncertain. The sequence was obtained from a man in his forties or fifties with non-small cell lung cancer. Sample: lung tumor tissue. Here is the DNA: TGTGCCAGCAGTTACACCAACACAGTCCATAGCAATCAGCCCCAGCATTTT. Its translation reads: CASSYTNTVHSNQPQHF.